Listed here are 13 T cell receptor beta chains from one sample, sequenced in a study of blood T cells in healthy people across ages. A sample-barcoded 5' primer and a J-beta primer mix were used in a second PCR of about 6 to 12 cycles. MiXCR, applied by TCRdb to the 5' RACE reads, yields one record per CDR3 protein. The sample records 800,000 or so distinct CDR3 sequences, roughly 25% being singletons. The data also belong to a second study, concerning T cells of mothers and their children.

Sequencing was done on a sample of blood. These receptors all come from a boy younger than 18 in good health.

In its sample, this clonotype was seen a few times. J is TRBJ2-3 and V is TRBV5-6; D gene unclear. Germline V lookup: CDR1 SGHDT, CDR2 YYEEEE. Trimming removed 0 bases from V and 6 bases from J, with 11 bases in between. This CDR3 contains 14 residues. As DNA, the CDR3 is TGTGCCAGCAGCTTGGGGAAAGGTTCCGATACGCAGTATTTT. This gives the protein CASSLGKGSDTQYF.

The chain couples TRBV5-6 to TRBJ1-2; unclear D gene. CDR3 length equals 16 residues. Germline V CDR1 and CDR2: SGHDT, YYEEEE. Trimming took 1 base from V and 0 from J, leaving 13 bases between them. CDR3 protein: CASSLLGHPTNYGYTF. The CDR3 region has the DNA TGTGCCAGCAGCTTGTTGGGCCACCCAACTAACTATGGCTACACCTTC. Complete variable domain (other parts from reference TRBV5-6 and TRBJ1-2): DAGVTQSPTHLIKTRGQQVTLRCSPKSGHDTVSWYQQALGQGPQFIFQYYEEEERQRGNFPDRFSGHQFPNYSSELNVNALLLGDSALYLCASSLLGHPTNYGYTFGSGTRLTVV.

This clonotype was seen a single time. The V call is TRBV20-1, the J call TRBJ2-1; the match to TRBD2 covers 7 bases. V shed 1 base and J 0 bases; nucleotides not matched to a gene: 12. This CDR3 has 18 residues. CDR1 and CDR2 from the germline V gene are DFQATT and SNEGSKA (reference sequence). In DNA form, the CDR3 reads TGCAGTGCTAGAGGGAGCGGGGCCCTATCGAGCTCCTACAATGAGCAGTTCTTC. Residues: CSARGSGALSSSYNEQFF.

The gene calls are TRBV28 and TRBJ2-7; D is uncertain. CDR3 size: 14 residues. V dropped 5 bases and J dropped 3 bases, with 14 bases sitting between them. Germline V lookup: CDR1 MDHEN, CDR2 SYDVKM. CDR3 nucleotides: TGTGCCAGCAGTCCCGGCCCAATGGACTACGAGCAGTACTTC. It encodes CASSPGPMDYEQYF.

The rearrangement joins TRBV14 to TRBJ1-1; D ambiguous. CDR3 size: 14 residues. V shed 6 bases and J shed 1 base, with 12 bases lying between them. Germline CDR1 is SGHDN and CDR2 is FVKESK. As DNA, the CDR3 is TGTGCCAGCAGTCAACTCTTCGCGAACACTGAAGCTTTCTTT. It yields the protein CASSQLFANTEAFF.

This clonotype has at least ten counts. This chain links TRBV5-5 with TRBJ2-2; D possibly corresponds to TRBD2 (6 bases). Trimming stripped 4 bases from V and 6 bases from J, with 7 bases between. The CDR3 extends over 12 amino acids. In germline, CDR1 is SGHKS, CDR2 YYEKEE (reference sequence). The CDR3 here is CASSPGAGELFF. For the CDR3, the DNA is TGTGCCAGCAGCCCGGGGGCCGGGGAGCTGTTTTTT.

This rearrangement joins TRBV6-6 to TRBJ2-5, with D maybe TRBD2 (5 bases). The J call is in doubt because the DNA end fits TRBJ2-7 better. Germline assignment: CDR1 MNHNY and CDR2 SVGAGI (reference sequence). CDR3 length equals 14 residues. CDR3 bases: TGTGCCAGCAGTTACCGGGTTGAGGGCTACGAGCAGTACTTC. Protein: CASSYRVEGYEQYF.

For this clonotype: The DNA is left out, because the CDR3 cannot be placed on it with certainty; the CDR3 is given as TCRdb lists it. This chain uses TRBV28 with TRBJ2-7; TRBD1 is the table's D call, not checked against the DNA. Germline loops: CDR1 MDHEN, CDR2 SYDVKM. The CDR3 extends over 12 residues, inclusive of both ends. The CDR3: CASSWGAGTQNF.

V and J are TRBV2 and TRBJ2-5, with 7 nucleotides matching TRBD1. V trimming: 5 bases; J trimming: 3 bases; junction bases outside the gene matches: 6. This CDR3 is 14 amino acids long. Germline V lookup: CDR1 SNHLY, CDR2 FYNNEI. The CDR3 region has the DNA TGTGCCAGCAGTCAGGACAGGAAAAAAGAGACCCAGTACTTC. Amino acids: CASSQDRKKETQYF.

DNA of the CDR3: TGTGCCAGCAGCTCACAGGGGGCACTGAACACTGAAGCTTTCTTT. It is translated as CASSSQGALNTEAFF. The J gene is TRBJ1-1, the V gene TRBV7-2; 9 positions match TRBD1. Germline CDR1 is SGHTA and CDR2 is FQGNSA. After removal of 4 bases from V and 0 bases from J, the junction contained 3 bases not matched to a gene. CDR3 size: 15 residues. Using reference TRBV7-2 and TRBJ1-1 for the parts outside the CDR3, the full variable domain is GAGVSQSPSNKVTEKGKDVELRCDPISGHTALYWYRQSLGQGLEFLIYFQGNSAPDKSGLPSDRFSAERTGGSVSTLTIQRTQQEDSAVYLCASSSQGALNTEAFFGQGTRLTVV.

J is TRBJ1-1 and V is TRBV12-3 or TRBV12-4, with a possible D match to TRBD1 (6 bases). Trimming left V 11 bases short and J 1 base short, with 23 bases between. The CDR3 sequence is 16 residues long. The DNA for the CDR3 is TGTGCCCTCTCCCCACAGGGACCGTATTCGAACACTGAAGCTTTCTTT. It is translated as CALSPQGPYSNTEAFF.

This clonotype was observed a few times. This sequence joins TRBV3-1 and TRBJ2-5; possible D gene TRBD1, 6 bases. This CDR3 contains 16 residues. Germline lookup yields CDR1 LGHDT and CDR2 YNNKEL (reference sequence). V was clipped by 2 bases and J by 0 bases, with 13 bases between them. CDR3 bases: TGTGCCAGCAGCCAACCCGATAGACAGGACCAAGAGACCCAGTACTTC. It specifies CASSQPDRQDQETQYF.

This clonotype was seen a few times. The chain combines TRBV7-2 with TRBJ2-5, with D perhaps assigned TRBD1 or TRBD2 (5 bases each). CDR1 is SGHTA and CDR2 is FQGNSA in the germline V gene. The CDR3 sequence is 17 residues long. Trimming pared 1 base from V and 4 bases from J, leaving 19 bases between. Here the CDR3 DNA reads TGTGCCAGCAGCTTAGAATACGGCAGGGTTGGGGGAGAGACCCAGTACTTC. Translating it yields CASSLEYGRVGGETQYF. The whole variable domain, filled in from reference TRBV7-2 and TRBJ2-5, reads GAGVSQSPSNKVTEKGKDVELRCDPISGHTALYWYRQSLGQGLEFLIYFQGNSAPDKSGLPSDRFSAERTGGSVSTLTIQRTQQEDSAVYLCASSLEYGRVGGETQYFGPGTRLLVL.